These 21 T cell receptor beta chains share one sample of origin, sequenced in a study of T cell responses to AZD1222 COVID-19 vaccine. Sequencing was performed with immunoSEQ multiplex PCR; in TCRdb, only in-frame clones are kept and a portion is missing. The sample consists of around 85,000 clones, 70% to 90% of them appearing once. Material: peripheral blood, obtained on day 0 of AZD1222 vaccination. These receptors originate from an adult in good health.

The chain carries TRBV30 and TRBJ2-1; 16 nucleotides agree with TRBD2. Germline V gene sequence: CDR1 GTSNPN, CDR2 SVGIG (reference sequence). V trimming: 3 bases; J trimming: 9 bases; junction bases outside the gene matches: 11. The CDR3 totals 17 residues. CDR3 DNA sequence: TGTGCCTGGAGGGGCCATTCGGGACTAGCGGGGGGGCTTGAGCAGTTCTTC. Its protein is CAWRGHSGLAGGLEQFF.

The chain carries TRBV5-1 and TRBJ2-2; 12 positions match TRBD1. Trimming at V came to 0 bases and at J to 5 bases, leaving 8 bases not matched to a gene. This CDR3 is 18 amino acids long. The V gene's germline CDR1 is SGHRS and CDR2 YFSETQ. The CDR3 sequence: CASSLAGTGGIGTGELFF. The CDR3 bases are TGCGCCAGCAGCTTGGCCGGGACAGGGGGCATTGGAACCGGGGAGCTGTTTTTT.

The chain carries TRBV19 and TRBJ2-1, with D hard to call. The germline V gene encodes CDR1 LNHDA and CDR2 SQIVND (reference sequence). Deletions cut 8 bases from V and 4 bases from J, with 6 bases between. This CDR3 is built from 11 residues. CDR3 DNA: TGTGCCAGTCAAGAGTACAATGAGCAGTTCTTC. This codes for CASQEYNEQFF.

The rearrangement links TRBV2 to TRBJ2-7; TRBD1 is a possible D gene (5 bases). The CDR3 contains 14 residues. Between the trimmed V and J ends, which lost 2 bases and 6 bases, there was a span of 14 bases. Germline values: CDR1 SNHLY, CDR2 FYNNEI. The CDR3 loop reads CASSEQGPSGEQYF. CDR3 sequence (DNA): TGTGCCAGCAGTGAACAGGGCCCGAGTGGCGAGCAGTACTTC.

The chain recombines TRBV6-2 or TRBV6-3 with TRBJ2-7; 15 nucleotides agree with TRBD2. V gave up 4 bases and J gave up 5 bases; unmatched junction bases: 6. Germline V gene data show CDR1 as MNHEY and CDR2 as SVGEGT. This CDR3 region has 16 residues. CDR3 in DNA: TGTGCCAGCAGTTTCGGGACTAGCGGGAGGCTCGACGAGCAGTACTTC. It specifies CASSFGTSGRLDEQYF.

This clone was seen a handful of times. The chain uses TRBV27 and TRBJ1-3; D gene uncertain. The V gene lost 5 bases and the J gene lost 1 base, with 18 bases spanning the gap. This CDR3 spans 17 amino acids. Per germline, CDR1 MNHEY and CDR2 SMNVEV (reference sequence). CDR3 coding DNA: TGTGCCAGCAGTCCCTATGGACCGGCGTGGTCTGGAAACACCATATATTTT. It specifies CASSPYGPAWSGNTIYF.

The CDR3 sequence: CASSLVATLAGKYEQYF. The CDR3, as DNA: TGTGCCAGCAGCTTAGTAGCCACACTAGCGGGAAAGTACGAGCAGTACTTC. This chain joins TRBV7-2 and TRBJ2-7; TRBD2 matches at 10 bases. The V gene's germline CDR1 is SGHTA and CDR2 FQGNSA. V trimming: 1 base; J trimming: 4 bases; junction bases outside the gene matches: 10. The CDR3 runs 17 residues.

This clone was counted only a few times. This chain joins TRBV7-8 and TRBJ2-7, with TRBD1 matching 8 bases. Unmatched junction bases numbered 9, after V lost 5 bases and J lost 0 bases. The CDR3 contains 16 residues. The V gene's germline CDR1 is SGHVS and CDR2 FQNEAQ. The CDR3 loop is CASSQTGDSASYEQYF. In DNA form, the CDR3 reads TGTGCCAGCAGCCAGACAGGGGACAGCGCCTCCTACGAGCAGTACTTC. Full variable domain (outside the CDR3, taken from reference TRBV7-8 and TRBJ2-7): GAGVSQSPRYKVAKRGQDVALRCDPISGHVSLFWYQQALGQGPEFLTYFQNEAQLDKSGLPSDRFFAERPEGSVSTLKIQRTQQEDSAVYLCASSQTGDSASYEQYFGPGTRLTVT.

CDR3 coding DNA: TGTGCCAGTAGGGAAAGGGGGATTCTTAACTATGGCTACACCTTC. This sequence encodes CASRERGILNYGYTF. The genes are TRBV19 and TRBJ1-2; a possible D gene is TRBD1 (6 bases). Germline CDR1 and CDR2: LNHDA and SQIVND (reference sequence). CDR3 length: 15 residues. V was trimmed by 6 bases and J by 1 base, leaving 15 bases between them.

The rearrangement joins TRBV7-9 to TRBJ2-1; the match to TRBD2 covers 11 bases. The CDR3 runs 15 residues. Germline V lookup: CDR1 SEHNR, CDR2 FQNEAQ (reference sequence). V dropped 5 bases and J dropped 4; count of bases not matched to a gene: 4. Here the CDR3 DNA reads TGTGCCAGCAGCGTTACTAGCGGGAGTTACAATGAGCAGTTCTTC. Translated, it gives CASSVTSGSYNEQFF. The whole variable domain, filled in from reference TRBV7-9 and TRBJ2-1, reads DTGVSQNPRHKITKRGQNVTFRCDPISEHNRLYWYRQTLGQGPEFLTYFQNEAQLEKSRLLSDRFSAERPKGSFSTLEIQRTEQGDSAMYLCASSVTSGSYNEQFFGPGTRLTVL.

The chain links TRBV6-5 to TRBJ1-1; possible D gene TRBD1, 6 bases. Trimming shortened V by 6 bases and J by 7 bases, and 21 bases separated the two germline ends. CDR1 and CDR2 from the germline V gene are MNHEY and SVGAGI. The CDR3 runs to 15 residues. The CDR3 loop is CASSDGFRGPGEAFF. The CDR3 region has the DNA TGTGCCAGCAGCGACGGGTTCCGGGGGCCGGGTGAAGCTTTCTTT.

In DNA, the CDR3 is TGTGCCAGCAGCTTTGGCCCAAGCTCCTACGAGCAGTACTTC. Amino acid sequence: CASSFGPSSYEQYF. The V and J genes are TRBV5-4 and TRBJ2-7; D call uncertain. Germline V gene lookup returns CDR1 SGHNT and CDR2 YYREEE (reference sequence). V lost 2 bases and J lost 0, with 9 bases in between. CDR3 length equals 14 residues. The full variable domain, its missing parts supplied by reference TRBV5-4 and TRBJ2-7, is ETGVTQSPTHLIKTRGQQVTLRCSSQSGHNTVSWYQQALGQGPQFIFQYYREEENGRGNFPPRFSGLQFPNYSSELNVNALELDDSALYLCASSFGPSSYEQYFGPGTRLTVT.

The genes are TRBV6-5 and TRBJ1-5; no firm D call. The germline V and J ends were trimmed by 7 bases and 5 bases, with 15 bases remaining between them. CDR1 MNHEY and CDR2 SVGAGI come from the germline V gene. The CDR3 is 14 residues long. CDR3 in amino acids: CASTTRDSDQPQHF. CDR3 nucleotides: TGTGCCAGCACCACCCGGGATAGTGATCAGCCCCAGCATTTT.

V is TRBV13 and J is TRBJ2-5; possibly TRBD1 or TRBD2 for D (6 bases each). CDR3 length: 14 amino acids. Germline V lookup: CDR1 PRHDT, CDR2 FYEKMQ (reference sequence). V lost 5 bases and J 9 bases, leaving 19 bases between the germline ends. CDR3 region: CASSRRGGSVAQYF. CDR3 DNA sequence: TGTGCCAGCAGCCGCAGGGGAGGCTCGGTAGCCCAGTACTTC.

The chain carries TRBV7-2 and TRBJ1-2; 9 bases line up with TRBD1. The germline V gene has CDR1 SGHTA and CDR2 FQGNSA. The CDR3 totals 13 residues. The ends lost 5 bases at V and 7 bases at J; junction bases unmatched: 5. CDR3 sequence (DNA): TGTGCCAGCAGCCCTGGACAGGGGCTTGGCTACACCTTC. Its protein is CASSPGQGLGYTF.

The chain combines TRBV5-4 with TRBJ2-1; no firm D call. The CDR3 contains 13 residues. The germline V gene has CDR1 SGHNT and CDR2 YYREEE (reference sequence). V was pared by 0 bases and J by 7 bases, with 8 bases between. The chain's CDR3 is CASSLALVNEQFF. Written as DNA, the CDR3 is TGTGCCAGCAGCTTGGCTCTAGTGAATGAGCAGTTCTTC. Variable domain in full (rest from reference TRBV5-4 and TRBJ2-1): ETGVTQSPTHLIKTRGQQVTLRCSSQSGHNTVSWYQQALGQGPQFIFQYYREEENGRGNFPPRFSGLQFPNYSSELNVNALELDDSALYLCASSLALVNEQFFGPGTRLTVL.

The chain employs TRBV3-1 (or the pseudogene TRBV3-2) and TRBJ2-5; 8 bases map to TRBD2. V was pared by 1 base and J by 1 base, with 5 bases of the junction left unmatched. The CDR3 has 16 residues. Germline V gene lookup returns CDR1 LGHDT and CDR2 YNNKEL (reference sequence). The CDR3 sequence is CASSQGRGGPQETQYF. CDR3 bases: TGTGCCAGCAGCCAAGGCCGCGGGGGGCCCCAAGAGACCCAGTACTTC.

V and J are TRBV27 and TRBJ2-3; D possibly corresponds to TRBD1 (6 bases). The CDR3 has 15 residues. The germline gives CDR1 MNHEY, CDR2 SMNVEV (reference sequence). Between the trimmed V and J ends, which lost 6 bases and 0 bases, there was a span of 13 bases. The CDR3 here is CASRKTGASTDTQYF. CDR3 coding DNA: TGTGCCAGCAGAAAGACAGGCGCTAGCACAGATACGCAGTATTTT.

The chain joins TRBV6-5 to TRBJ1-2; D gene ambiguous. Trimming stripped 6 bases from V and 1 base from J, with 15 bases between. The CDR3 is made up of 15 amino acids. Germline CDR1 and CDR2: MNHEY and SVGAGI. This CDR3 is CASRSREGLNYGYTF. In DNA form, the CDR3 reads TGTGCCAGCAGATCCCGGGAAGGACTTAACTATGGCTACACCTTC.

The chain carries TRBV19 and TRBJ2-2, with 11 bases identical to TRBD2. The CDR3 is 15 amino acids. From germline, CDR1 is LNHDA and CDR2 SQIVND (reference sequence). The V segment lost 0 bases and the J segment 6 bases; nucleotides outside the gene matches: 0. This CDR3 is CASSIELAGAGELFF. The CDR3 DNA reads TGTGCCAGTAGTATAGAACTAGCGGGAGCCGGGGAGCTGTTTTTT.

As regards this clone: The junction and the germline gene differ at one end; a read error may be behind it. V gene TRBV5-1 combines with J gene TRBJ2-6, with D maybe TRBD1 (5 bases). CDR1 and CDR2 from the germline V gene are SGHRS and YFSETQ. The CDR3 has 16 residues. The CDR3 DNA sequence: TGCGCCAGCAGCTTTCAGGCCTTCTCTGGGGCCAACGTCCCGACTTTC. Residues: CASSFQAFSGANVPTF.